The clone carrying this T cell receptor (beta chain) was counted a few times. Its antigen is still unknown. The record originates from a study of T cell repertoires in cytomegalovirus infection. Study-level information: In the study, CMV epitopes included recently identified HLA-C-restricted and well-studied HLA-B-restricted ones. Overall study results and limits: Carriers of CMV plus the relevant HLA were identified by cumulative public TCR beta family frequency.

A single record per CDR3 protein comes from TCRdb applying MiXCR to the reads. The sample includes 150,000 or so distinct CDR3 sequences, 30% to 40% seen only once; the top ten take roughly half. Trimming took 2 bases from V and 4 from J, leaving 11 bases between them. The CDR3 is made up of 14 amino acids. Per germline, CDR1 SGHVS and CDR2 FQNEAQ. The chain employs TRBV7-8 and TRBJ2-5; a possible D gene is TRBD2 (6 bases). Source: CD8+ T cells from cultured PBMCs, taken from culture after CMV antigen stimulation. This clonotype was obtained from a human donor in good health (CMV status not recorded). Some clones in this sample may be carry-over from other donors' samples. The CDR3 DNA is TGTGCCAGCAGCTTAAGCCCAGCGGGAGAGACCCAGTACTTC. As protein: CASSLSPAGETQYF.